One and the same sample provided the 3 T cell receptor beta chains below, sequenced in a study of blood T cell repertoires in COVID-19. Assay used: immunoSEQ multiplex PCR; TCRdb lists only in-frame clones, some missing. The table records approximately 90,000 clones, 75% to 90% of them present only once. Sequencing was performed on peripheral blood. These receptor sequences come from a man in his sixties with acute or convalescent COVID-19.

This clone was seen a handful of times. The V call is TRBV7-2, the J call TRBJ2-2, with TRBD2 identical over 13 bases. CDR3 length: 16 residues. V was pared by 7 bases and J by 2 bases, with 4 bases of the junction left unmatched. Per the germline V gene, CDR1 is SGHTA and CDR2 is FQGNSA. CDR3 region: CASKVGLAGNTGELFF. The CDR3 coding sequence is TGTGCCAGCAAGGTGGGACTAGCGGGAAACACCGGGGAGCTGTTTTTT.

The chain combines TRBV19 with TRBJ1-3; TRBD1 aligns across 7 bases. CDR3 length equals 17 residues. V gave up 7 bases and J gave up 0 bases; unmatched junction bases: 12. CDR1 is LNHDA, CDR2 SQIVND, per germline (reference sequence). The chain's CDR3 is CASTPQGQLISGNTIYF. For the CDR3, the DNA is TGTGCCAGTACCCCCCAGGGACAGCTTATCTCTGGAAACACCATATATTTT.

The chain links TRBV6-1 to TRBJ1-3; 8 nucleotides line up with TRBD1. CDR3 length: 16 residues. With 3 bases clipped from V and 3 bases from J, the junction kept 7 bases outside the gene matches. Germline lookup yields CDR1 MNHNS and CDR2 SASEGT. The CDR3 is CASSDWTGRGGNTIYF. In DNA form, the CDR3 reads TGTGCCAGCAGTGACTGGACAGGGAGAGGTGGAAACACCATATATTTT.